This TCR beta chain comes out of a study of neoadjuvant anti-PD-1 for oral cavity cancer. Study information: Most patients had three to four biweekly doses of 3 mg/kg nivolumab before resection. Patients without progression received a fourth nivolumab dose around day 43, then surgical resection on days 50-56. Findings of the study overall: TCR analyses covered only a few patients per response group.

This clone turned up a few times. Its target is unknown. After removal of 6 bases from V and 4 bases from J, the junction contained 14 bases not matched to a gene. The CDR3 spans 16 residues. CDR1 SNHLY and CDR2 FYNNEI come from the germline V gene. The repertoire was sequenced with immunoSEQ multiplex PCR; TCRdb's copy has only in-frame clones and lacks some. The table lists around 12,000 clones, about 60% of them singletons. J is TRBJ1-2 and V is TRBV2, with 7 nucleotides matching TRBD1. The TCR originated in a person aged 40-85 years with oral cavity squamous cell carcinoma. Here the sequenced sample was PBMCs, taken before nivolumab (anti-PD-1) treatment. CDR3 nucleotides: TGTGCCAGCAGAAACGAAAGACAGGGATTGAGCTATGGCTACACCTTC. This encodes CASRNERQGLSYGYTF.